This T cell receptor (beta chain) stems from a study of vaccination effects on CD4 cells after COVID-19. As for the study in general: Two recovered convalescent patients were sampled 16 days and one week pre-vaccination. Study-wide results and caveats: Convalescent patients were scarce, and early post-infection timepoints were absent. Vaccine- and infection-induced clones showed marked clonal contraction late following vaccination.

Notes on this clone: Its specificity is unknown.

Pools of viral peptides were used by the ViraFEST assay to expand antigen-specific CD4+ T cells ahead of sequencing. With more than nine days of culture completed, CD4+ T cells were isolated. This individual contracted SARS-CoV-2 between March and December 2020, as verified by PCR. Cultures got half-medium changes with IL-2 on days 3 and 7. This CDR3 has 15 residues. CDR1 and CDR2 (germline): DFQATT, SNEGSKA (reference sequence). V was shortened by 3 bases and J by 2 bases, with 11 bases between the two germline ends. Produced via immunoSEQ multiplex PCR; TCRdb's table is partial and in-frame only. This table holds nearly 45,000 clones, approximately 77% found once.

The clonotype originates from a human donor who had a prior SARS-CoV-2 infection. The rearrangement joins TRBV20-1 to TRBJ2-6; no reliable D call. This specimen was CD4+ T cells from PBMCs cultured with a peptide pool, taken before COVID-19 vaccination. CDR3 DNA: TGCAGTGCTAGTGCTAACCCCGCTGGGGCCAACGTCCTGACTTTC. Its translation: CSASANPAGANVLTF.